The 25 T cell receptor beta chains in this list originate from one sample, sequenced in a study of OX40 agonist ivuxolimab in advanced cancers. The repertoire was sequenced with immunoSEQ multiplex PCR; TCRdb's copy has only in-frame clones and lacks some. Among 100,000 to 150,000 clones listed, 85% to 95% were seen once. This sample comprised CD4+ or CD8+ T cells sorted from blood, obtained in a trial of the OX40 agonist ivuxolimab. The receptors shown here come from an adult with an advanced solid tumor such as melanoma, head and neck, liver or kidney cancer.

V gene TRBV7-6 combines with J gene TRBJ2-3; no clear D gene. Germline V gene sequence: CDR1 SGHVS, CDR2 FNYEAQ. V shed 5 bases and J shed 6 bases, with 15 bases lying between them. The CDR3 spans 14 residues. CDR3 bases: TGTGCCAGCAGCCGAGTAGTGATTGAGGATACGCAGTATTTT. Translation: CASSRVVIEDTQYF.

This rearrangement joins TRBV11-2 to TRBJ1-5; no definite D call. This CDR3 contains 14 residues. Per germline, CDR1 SGHAT and CDR2 FQNNGV. V was clipped by 4 bases and J by 2 bases, with 9 bases between them. The CDR3 region is CASSSLGGNQPQHF. The CDR3 DNA follows: TGTGCCAGCAGCTCTTTGGGAGGCAATCAGCCCCAGCATTTT.

The rearrangement uses TRBV6-1 and TRBJ2-7; TRBD2 matches 7 bases. The V segment lost 11 bases and the J segment 7 bases; nucleotides outside the gene matches: 17. CDR3 length equals 14 residues. The germline V gene has CDR1 MNHNS and CDR2 SASEGT. The CDR3 DNA reads TGTGCCCTTCTAACGGGGGGTTCATCTGGTGAGCAGTACTTC. The encoded protein is CALLTGGSSGEQYF.

The chain couples TRBV28 to TRBJ2-3; tentatively, D is TRBD2 (7 bases). V was trimmed by 9 bases and J by 6 bases, leaving 19 bases between them. The CDR3 runs to 14 residues. Per the germline V gene, CDR1 is MDHEN and CDR2 is SYDVKM. This CDR3 reads CASGRGGGGDTQYF. In DNA form, the CDR3 reads TGTGCCAGTGGGCGTGGGGGGGGCGGGGATACGCAGTATTTT.

V usage is TRBV6-5 and J usage is TRBJ2-7; TRBD2 aligns across 7 bases. This CDR3 is built from 13 residues. Germline trimming cut 7 bases from V and 0 bases from J; bases unmatched to any gene: 3. From germline, CDR1 is MNHEY and CDR2 SVGAGI. CDR3 DNA: TGTGCCAGCACCGGGGGGAGCTCCTACGAGCAGTACTTC. Amino acids: CASTGGSSYEQYF.

This chain joins TRBV10-2 and TRBJ1-4; D is uncertain. The CDR3 spans 14 residues. Trimming shortened V by 3 bases and J by 5 bases, and 10 bases separated the two germline ends. Germline loops: CDR1 WSHSY, CDR2 SAAADI. The CDR3, as DNA: TGCGCCAGCAGTGATAGGGCTACGAATGAAAAACTGTTTTTT. Protein product: CASSDRATNEKLFF.

This chain links TRBV9 with TRBJ1-1; tentative D call: TRBD1 (6 bases). Germline V gives CDR1 SGDLS, CDR2 YYNGEE. This CDR3 spans 13 amino acids. Trimming took off 4 bases at V and 4 bases at J, with 11 bases between the two ends. The CDR3 sequence: CASSPRTVTEAFF. Written as DNA, the CDR3 is TGTGCCAGCAGCCCGAGGACAGTCACTGAAGCTTTCTTT.

The CDR3, as DNA: TGTGCCAGCAGCTCCCGGACTAATGAAAAACTGTTTTTT. Translation gives CASSSRTNEKLFF. The chain carries TRBV7-2 and TRBJ1-4; no clear D gene. The V end was cut by 4 bases, the J end by 2 bases, with 5 bases between. Per germline, CDR1 SGHTA and CDR2 FQGNSA. The CDR3 has 13 amino acids.

The genes are TRBV5-4 and TRBJ1-1, with a tentative D call TRBD1 (5 bases). CDR1 SGHNT and CDR2 YYREEE come from the germline V gene (reference sequence). V shed 1 base and J shed 3 bases, with 16 bases lying between them. CDR3 length: 16 residues. Here the CDR3 DNA reads TGTGCCAGCAGCTTGATGGGGGGGGGTGTAGACACTGAAGCTTTCTTT. This translates into CASSLMGGGVDTEAFF.

This chain uses TRBV7-2 with TRBJ2-3, with 8 bases that match TRBD1. Germline lookup yields CDR1 SGHTA and CDR2 FQGNSA. This CDR3 has 14 residues. Losses at the gene ends were 3 bases for V and 4 bases for J; bases not matched to a gene: 3. CDR3 DNA: TGTGCCAGCAGCTTTCGGACAGGGTCAGATACGCAGTATTTT. It translates to CASSFRTGSDTQYF. Complete variable domain (other parts from reference TRBV7-2 and TRBJ2-3): GAGVSQSPSNKVTEKGKDVELRCDPISGHTALYWYRQSLGQGLEFLIYFQGNSAPDKSGLPSDRFSAERTGGSVSTLTIQRTQQEDSAVYLCASSFRTGSDTQYFGPGTRLTVL.

This clone was counted a single time. The J gene is TRBJ1-5, the V gene TRBV7-3; D unclear. Trimming took 2 bases from V and 5 from J, leaving 10 bases between them. The CDR3 consists of 14 residues. Germline V lookup: CDR1 SGHTA, CDR2 FQGTGA. CDR3: CASSLVDNDQPQHF. CDR3 nucleotide sequence: TGTGCCAGCAGCTTAGTCGATAACGATCAGCCCCAGCATTTT.

This chain uses TRBV11-2 with TRBJ1-4; D gene ambiguous. The CDR3 sequence is 18 residues long. From germline, CDR1 is SGHAT and CDR2 FQNNGV. V was pared by 4 bases and J by 0 bases, with 18 bases between. DNA for the CDR3: TGTGCCAGCAGCTCCAAGCACTTTTACACCTCAACTAATGAAAAACTGTTTTTT. Protein: CASSSKHFYTSTNEKLFF.

The chain combines TRBV7-9 with TRBJ2-7; D remains ambiguous. The CDR3 extends over 15 amino acids. The V gene's germline CDR1 is SEHNR and CDR2 FQNEAQ (reference sequence). V was pared by 1 base and J by 3 bases, with 13 bases between. The CDR3 reads CASSLGVGSSYEQYF. In DNA form, the CDR3 reads TGTGCCAGCAGCTTAGGCGTCGGTTCTAGCTACGAGCAGTACTTC.

This clone appeared once. Additional DNA sequences in this sample encode the identical CDR3. The rearrangement uses TRBV5-1 and TRBJ2-7; 9 bases align to TRBD2. Germline CDR1 and CDR2: SGHRS and YFSETQ. The V and J ends lost 0 bases and 3 bases, in that order; junction bases with no gene match: 4. CDR3 size: 15 residues. CDR3 nucleotide sequence: TGCGCCAGCAGCTTGGCGGCGGGGGGGATCTACGAGCAGTACTTC. Translating gives CASSLAAGGIYEQYF.

The J gene is TRBJ2-1, the V gene TRBV7-8; 9 nucleotides match TRBD1. The V gene's germline CDR1 is SGHVS and CDR2 FQNEAQ. This CDR3 contains 18 residues. V lost 5 bases and J lost 7; bases outside the gene matches: 18. The CDR3 is CASSLIRGGGTGRNEQFF. The CDR3 region has the DNA TGTGCCAGCAGCCTTATTAGGGGGGGCGGGACAGGGAGGAATGAGCAGTTCTTC.

The CDR3 loop reads CASRRQASVYNSPLHF. CDR3 in DNA: TGTGCCAGCCGACGACAGGCCTCGGTCTATAATTCACCCCTCCACTTT. The chain employs TRBV28 and TRBJ1-6; maybe TRBD1 (6 bases). This CDR3 region has 16 residues. Germline V lookup: CDR1 MDHEN, CDR2 SYDVKM. V was pared by 8 bases and J by 3 bases, with 17 bases between.

The chain is built from TRBV6-6 and TRBJ2-1; D ambiguous. V lost 8 bases and J 8 bases, leaving 13 bases between the germline ends. Germline V gives CDR1 MNHNY, CDR2 SVGAGI (reference sequence). The CDR3 contains 12 residues. The CDR3 reads CASGPGSYEQFF. CDR3 DNA: TGTGCCAGCGGACCAGGCTCGTATGAGCAGTTCTTC.

Here the CDR3 DNA reads TGTGTCACCACCTTGCGTTACGAGCAGTACTTC. Protein sequence: CVTTLRYEQYF. The rearrangement joins TRBV28 to TRBJ2-5; D gene uncertain. Near its end, the DNA agrees better with TRBJ2-7, so the J call may be wrong. CDR3 size: 11 residues. Germline CDR1 MDHEN, CDR2 SYDVKM.

The chain carries TRBV9 and TRBJ2-5; D may match TRBD1 or TRBD2 (6 bases each). Trimming left V 4 bases short and J 1 base short, with 17 bases between. The CDR3 has 16 residues. Germline V gene lookup returns CDR1 SGDLS and CDR2 YYNGEE. In DNA, the CDR3 is TGTGCCAGCAGCCTTAGTGAGGGGGGACCCCAAGAGACCCAGTACTTC. Translating gives CASSLSEGGPQETQYF.

The chain couples TRBV18 to TRBJ2-3; 8 nucleotides align to TRBD2. The CDR3 loop spans 16 amino acids. The germline V gene encodes CDR1 KGHSH and CDR2 LQKENI. J lost 1 base, V lost 0 bases, and 3 bases had no gene match. This CDR3 reads CASSPPPGGGTDTQYF. The CDR3 region has the DNA TGTGCCAGCTCACCACCGCCGGGGGGGGGCACAGATACGCAGTATTTT.

The chain is built from TRBV5-1 and TRBJ2-5; D might be TRBD2 (5 bases). Germline CDR1 reads SGHRS; CDR2 reads YFSETQ. The CDR3 has 15 residues. The V end lost 0 bases, the J end lost 1 base, and 10 bases lay between the germline ends. The CDR3 bases are TGCGCCAGCAGCTTGGTCTCTAGCAGCCAAGAGACCCAGTACTTC. Translated, it gives CASSLVSSSQETQYF. Drawing the rest from reference TRBV5-1 and TRBJ2-5, the complete variable domain is KAGVTQTPRYLIKTRGQQVTLSCSPISGHRSVSWYQQTPGQGLQFLFEYFSETQRNKGNFPGRFSGRQFSNSRSEMNVSTLELGDSALYLCASSLVSSSQETQYFGPGTRLLVL.

The rearrangement joins TRBV7-3 to TRBJ1-1; no firm D call. V lost 5 bases to trimming and J lost 0 bases, with 7 bases between them. The CDR3 is 13 amino acids. Germline CDR1 SGHTA, CDR2 FQGTGA. CDR3 coding DNA: TGTGCCAGCAGCCGAAGCCTGAACACTGAAGCTTTCTTT. Amino acid sequence: CASSRSLNTEAFF.

CDR3 nucleotide sequence: TGCAGCGTTAAGTTGGAGACCAATCAGCCCCAGCATTTT. The encoded protein is CSVKLETNQPQHF. This chain connects TRBV29-1 to TRBJ1-5, with D hard to call. CDR1 and CDR2 (germline): SQVTM, ANQGSEA. Trimming took off 5 bases at V and 3 bases at J, with 11 bases between the two ends. This CDR3 has 13 amino acids.

V usage is TRBV28 and J usage is TRBJ2-7; TRBD1 agrees at 7 bases. CDR3 length: 15 residues. Germline assignment: CDR1 MDHEN and CDR2 SYDVKM. Unmatched junction bases numbered 11, after V lost 5 bases and J lost 4 bases. The CDR3 nucleotides are TGTGCCAGCAGTACACGACAGGGAGCGAGATACGAGCAGTACTTC. This codes for CASSTRQGARYEQYF.

The V and J genes are TRBV2 and TRBJ2-2, with a tentative D call TRBD2 (6 bases). Trimming pared 7 bases from V and 7 bases from J, leaving 13 bases between. The CDR3 consists of 13 residues. CDR1 is SNHLY and CDR2 is FYNNEI in the germline V gene. The DNA for the CDR3 is TGTGCCAGCAAACGACTAGTGCTCGGGGAGCTGTTTTTT. This sequence encodes CASKRLVLGELFF.